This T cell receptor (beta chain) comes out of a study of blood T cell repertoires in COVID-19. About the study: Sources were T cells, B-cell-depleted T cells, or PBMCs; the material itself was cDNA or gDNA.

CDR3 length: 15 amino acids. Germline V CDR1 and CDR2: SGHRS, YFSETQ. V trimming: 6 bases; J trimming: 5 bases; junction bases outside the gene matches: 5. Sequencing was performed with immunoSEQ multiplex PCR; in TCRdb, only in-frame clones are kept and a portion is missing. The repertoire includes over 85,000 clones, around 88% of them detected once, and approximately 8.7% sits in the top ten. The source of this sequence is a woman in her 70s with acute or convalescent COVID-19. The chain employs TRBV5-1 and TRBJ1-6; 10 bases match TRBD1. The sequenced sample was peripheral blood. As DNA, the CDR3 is TGCGCCAGCAAAAGCGGGACAGGGGATAATTCACCCCTCCACTTT. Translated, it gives CASKSGTGDNSPLHF.